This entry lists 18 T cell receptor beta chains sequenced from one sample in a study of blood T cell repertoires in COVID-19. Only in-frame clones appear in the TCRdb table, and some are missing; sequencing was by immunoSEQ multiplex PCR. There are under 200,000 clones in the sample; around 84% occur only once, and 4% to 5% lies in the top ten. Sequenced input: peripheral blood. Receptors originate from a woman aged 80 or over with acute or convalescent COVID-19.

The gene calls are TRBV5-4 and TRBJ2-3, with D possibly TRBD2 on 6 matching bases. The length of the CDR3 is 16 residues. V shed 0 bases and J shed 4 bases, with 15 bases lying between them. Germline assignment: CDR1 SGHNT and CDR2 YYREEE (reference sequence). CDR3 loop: CASSLGGARGADTQYF. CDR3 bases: TGTGCCAGCAGCTTGGGCGGGGCCCGCGGGGCAGATACGCAGTATTTT.

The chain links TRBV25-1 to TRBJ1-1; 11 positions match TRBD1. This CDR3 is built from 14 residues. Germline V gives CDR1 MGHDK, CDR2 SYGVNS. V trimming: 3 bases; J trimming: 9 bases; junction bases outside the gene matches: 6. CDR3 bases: TGTGCCAGCAGTGACAGGACAGGGGGCCCTCAAGCTTTCTTT. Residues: CASSDRTGGPQAFF.

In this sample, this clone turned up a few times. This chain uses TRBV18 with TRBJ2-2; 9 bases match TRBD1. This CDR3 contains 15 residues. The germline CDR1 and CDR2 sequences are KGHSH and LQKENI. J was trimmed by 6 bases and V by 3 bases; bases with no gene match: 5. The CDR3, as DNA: TGTGCCAGCTCACCGGACAGGGGTTCTCCCGGGGAGCTGTTTTTT. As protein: CASSPDRGSPGELFF.

CDR3 sequence (DNA): TGTGCCAGCAGCCCCTGGACAGGGGTAGGCTACACCTTC. Protein sequence: CASSPWTGVGYTF. The chain joins TRBV11-2 to TRBJ1-2, with TRBD1 identical over 9 bases. Looked up from germline, CDR1 is SGHAT and CDR2 is FQNNGV. This CDR3 spans 13 amino acids. V trimming: 5 bases; J trimming: 8 bases; junction bases outside the gene matches: 6. Filled out from reference TRBV11-2 and TRBJ1-2, the complete variable domain reads EAGVAQSPRYKIIEKRQSVAFWCNPISGHATLYWYQQILGQGPKLLIQFQNNGVVDDSQLPKDRFSAERLKGVDSTLKIQPAKLEDSAVYLCASSPWTGVGYTFGSGTRLTVV.

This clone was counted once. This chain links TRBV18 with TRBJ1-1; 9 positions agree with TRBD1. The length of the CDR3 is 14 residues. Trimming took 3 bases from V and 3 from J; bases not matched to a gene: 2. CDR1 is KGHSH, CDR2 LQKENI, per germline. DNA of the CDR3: TGTGCCAGCTCACCTTGGACAGGGGACACTGAAGCTTTCTTT. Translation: CASSPWTGDTEAFF.

In DNA form, the CDR3 reads TGTGCCAGCTCGCCTACCAGGGGGGACTATGGCTACACCTTC. It yields the protein CASSPTRGDYGYTF. The gene calls are TRBV18 and TRBJ1-2, with 7 bases fitting TRBD1. The CDR3 runs to 14 residues. Trimming removed 6 bases from V and 3 bases from J; junction bases left unmatched: 7. Germline assignment: CDR1 KGHSH and CDR2 LQKENI.

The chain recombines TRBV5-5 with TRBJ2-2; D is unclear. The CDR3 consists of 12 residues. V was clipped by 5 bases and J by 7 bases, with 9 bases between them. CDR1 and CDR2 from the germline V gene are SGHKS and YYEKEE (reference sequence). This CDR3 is CASRVVGGELFF. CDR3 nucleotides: TGTGCCAGCAGGGTAGTCGGCGGGGAGCTGTTTTTT.

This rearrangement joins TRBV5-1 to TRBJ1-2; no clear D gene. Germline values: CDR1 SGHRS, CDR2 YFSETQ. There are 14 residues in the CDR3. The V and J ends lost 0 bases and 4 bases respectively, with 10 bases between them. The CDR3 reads CASSLAQGGYGYTF. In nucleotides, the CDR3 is TGCGCCAGCAGCTTGGCCCAAGGCGGCTATGGCTACACCTTC.

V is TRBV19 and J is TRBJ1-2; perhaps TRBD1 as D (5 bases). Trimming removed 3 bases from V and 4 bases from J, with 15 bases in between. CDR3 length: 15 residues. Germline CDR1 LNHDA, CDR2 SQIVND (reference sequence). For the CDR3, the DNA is TGTGCCAGTAGTATCGACAGCCGTCGGGCCTATGGCTACACCTTC. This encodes CASSIDSRRAYGYTF.

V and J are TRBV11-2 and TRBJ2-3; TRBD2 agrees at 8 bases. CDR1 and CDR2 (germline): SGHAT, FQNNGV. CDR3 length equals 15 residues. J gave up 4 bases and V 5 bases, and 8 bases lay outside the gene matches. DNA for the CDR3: TGTGCCAGCAGCCCAGTGGCGGGAGGCCCAGATACGCAGTATTTT. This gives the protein CASSPVAGGPDTQYF.

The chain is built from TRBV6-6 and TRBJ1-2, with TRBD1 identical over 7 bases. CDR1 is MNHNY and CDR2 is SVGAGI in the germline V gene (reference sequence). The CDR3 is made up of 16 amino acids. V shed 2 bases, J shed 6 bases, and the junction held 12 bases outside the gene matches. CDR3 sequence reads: CASSYDSGGGWNGYTF. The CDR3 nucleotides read TGTGCCAGCAGTTACGATTCAGGGGGAGGCTGGAATGGCTACACCTTC.

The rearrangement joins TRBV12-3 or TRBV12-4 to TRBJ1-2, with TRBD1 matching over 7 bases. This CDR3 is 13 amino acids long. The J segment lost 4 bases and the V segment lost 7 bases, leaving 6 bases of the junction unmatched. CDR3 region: CASTPDRSYGYTF. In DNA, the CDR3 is TGTGCCAGCACCCCGGACAGGTCCTATGGCTACACCTTC.

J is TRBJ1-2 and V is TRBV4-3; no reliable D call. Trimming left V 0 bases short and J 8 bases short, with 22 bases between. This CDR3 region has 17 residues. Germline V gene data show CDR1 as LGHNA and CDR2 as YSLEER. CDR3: CASSQDANTVPIVGYTF. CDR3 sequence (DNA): TGCGCCAGCAGCCAAGATGCAAATACGGTGCCGATAGTGGGCTACACCTTC.

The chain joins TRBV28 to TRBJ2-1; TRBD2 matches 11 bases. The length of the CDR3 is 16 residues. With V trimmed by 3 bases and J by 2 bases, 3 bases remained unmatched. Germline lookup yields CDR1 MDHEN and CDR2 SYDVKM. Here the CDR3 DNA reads TGTGCCAGCAGTTTCACTAGCGGGAGCCCCTACAATGAGCAGTTCTTC. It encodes CASSFTSGSPYNEQFF. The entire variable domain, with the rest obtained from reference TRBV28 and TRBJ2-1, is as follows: DVKVTQSSRYLVKRTGEKVFLECVQDMDHENMFWYRQDPGLGLRLIYFSYDVKMKEKGDIPEGYSVSREKKERFSLILESASTNQTSMYLCASSFTSGSPYNEQFFGPGTRLTVL.

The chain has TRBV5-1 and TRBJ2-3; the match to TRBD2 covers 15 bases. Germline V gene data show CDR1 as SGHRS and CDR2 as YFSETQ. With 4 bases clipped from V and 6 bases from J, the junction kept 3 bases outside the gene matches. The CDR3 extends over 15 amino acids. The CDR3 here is CASSRGLAGGDTQYF. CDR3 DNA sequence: TGCGCCAGCAGCCGAGGACTAGCGGGAGGGGATACGCAGTATTTT.

CDR3 loop: CATYRAIGQYF. The CDR3 bases are TGCGCCACCTACAGGGCGATCGGGCAGTATTTT. The chain couples TRBV10-1 to TRBJ2-3, with a tentative D call TRBD1 (6 bases). Trimming removed 10 bases from V and 11 bases from J, with 16 bases in between. Per the germline V gene, CDR1 is WNHNN and CDR2 is SYGVQD (reference sequence). The CDR3 loop spans 11 amino acids.

Here the CDR3 reads CASSSLPQQEQYF. The CDR3 DNA reads TGTGCCAGCAGCTCATTACCCCAACAGGAGCAGTACTTC. This sequence joins TRBV11-2 and TRBJ2-7; the D is unclear. Germline values: CDR1 SGHAT, CDR2 FQNNGV. Trimming pared 4 bases from V and 7 bases from J, leaving 14 bases between. This CDR3 spans 13 amino acids. The full variable domain, with the rest looked up from reference TRBV11-2 and TRBJ2-7, is EAGVAQSPRYKIIEKRQSVAFWCNPISGHATLYWYQQILGQGPKLLIQFQNNGVVDDSQLPKDRFSAERLKGVDSTLKIQPAKLEDSAVYLCASSSLPQQEQYFGPGTRLTVT.

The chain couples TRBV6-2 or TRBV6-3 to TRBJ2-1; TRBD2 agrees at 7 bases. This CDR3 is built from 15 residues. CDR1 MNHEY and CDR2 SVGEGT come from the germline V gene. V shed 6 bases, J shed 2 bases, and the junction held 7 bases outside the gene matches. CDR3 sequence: CASSAIGRAYNEQFF. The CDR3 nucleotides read TGTGCCAGCAGCGCAATAGGGAGGGCCTACAATGAGCAGTTCTTC.